This T cell receptor (beta chain) was documented in a study of early stage breast cancer tumors. As for the study in general: Around 10-fold was the mean read coverage per sample.

Method: immunoSEQ multiplex PCR; TCRdb's copy keeps in-frame clones and lacks some. This sample yields 6,000 to 10,000 clones, of which approximately 60% are seen a single time; 6.5% to 8.5% belongs to the top ten. About 18-50 mg of tumor tissue was diced per sample. This clone appeared a few times. The target antigen is unknown. Overall study results and limits: Blood repertoires resembled normal breast more than tumor.

The specimen was breast tumor tissue. The TCR sequence derives from a person aged 70 to 85 with breast cancer.

The CDR3 loop reads CASSQDEGFNSPLHF. The CDR3, as DNA: TGTGCCAGCAGCCAAGATGAGGGTTTTAATTCACCCCTCCACTTT. This chain joins TRBV14 and TRBJ1-6; D ambiguous. V was cut by 0 bases and J by 6 bases, with 9 bases left in between. Germline V gene data show CDR1 as SGHDN and CDR2 as FVKESK. The CDR3 runs to 15 residues.